The clone carrying this TCR beta chain occurred many times. The antigen is not known. Germline values: CDR1 SGHTA, CDR2 FQGNSA. This CDR3 region has 16 residues. V was cut by 1 base and J by 4 bases, with 13 bases left in between. The sample is drawn from a study of T cell repertoires in cytomegalovirus infection. As for the study in general: It can be stated that public TCR beta signatures indicated CMV infection as well as a matching HLA type.

Whole-study findings and limits: It was HLA-C-restricted CMV-specific TCR beta clonotypes that dominated the response ex vivo.

TCRdb itself ran the reads through MiXCR, one entry per CDR3 protein. This table holds around 530,000 distinct CDR3 sequences, about a quarter found once. The specimen was PBMCs. The chain couples TRBV7-2 to TRBJ2-2; D unresolved. This TCR derives from a human donor in good health (CMV status not recorded). Some clones in this sample may be carry-over from other donors' samples. CDR3 sequence: CASSLVPLRSTGELFF. The CDR3 DNA reads TGTGCCAGCAGCTTAGTCCCTCTACGAAGCACCGGGGAGCTGTTTTTT. Based on the CDR3 plus reference TRBV7-2 and TRBJ2-2, the full variable domain is GAGVSQSPSNKVTEKGKDVELRCDPISGHTALYWYRQSLGQGLEFLIYFQGNSAPDKSGLPSDRFSAERTGGSVSTLTIQRTQQEDSAVYLCASSLVPLRSTGELFFGEGSRLTVL.